The rows below give T cell receptor beta chains drawn from one sample of a study of T cells in Graves' hyperthyroidism and ophthalmopathy. MiXCR was run by TCRdb on the multiplex PCR reads, yielding one entry per CDR3 protein. The sample consists of approximately 630,000 distinct CDR3 sequences, about 17% of them appearing once. The sample comprised blood. These receptors were taken from a woman aged 25 to 45 with Graves' hyperthyroidism. CDR3s include the opening cysteine and the closing phenylalanine or tryptophan. The D gene is left open where the match is weak. The size of a clone is reported for some rows only, either as once, few or many, or as a class for expanded clones.

j_call d_call cdr3_length clone_size v_call cdr3_nt cdr3_aa
TRBJ1-2 . 16 . TRBV20-1 TGCAGTGCTAGAGATGGGGGGCGGGCCTCGGGAAGGGGCTACACCTTC CSARDGGRASGRGYTF
TRBJ2-7 TRBD1 15 . TRBV9 TGTGCCAGCAGCGTAACCGGGACAGACTCCTACGAGCTGTACTTC CASSVTGTDSYELYF
TRBJ2-1 TRBD2 19 many TRBV12-5 TGTGCTAGTGGTTTGGTAATTACTAGCGGGATCTCCAACTACAATGAGCAGTTCTTC CASGLVITSGISNYNEQFF
TRBJ2-7 TRBD2 15 many TRBV30 TGTGCCTGGAGTGTCACGTCTAGCGGGCACTACGAGCAGTACTTC CAWSVTSSGHYEQYF
TRBJ2-2 TRBD1 21 few TRBV11-2 TGTGCCAGCAGCTTAGTTGTCGTCTATACCGGGACAGGGTCGGACACCGGGGAGCTGTTTTTT CASSLVVVYTGTGSDTGELFF
TRBJ2-7 TRBD2 14 . TRBV18 TGTGCCGGCTCAATAACTAGCGGGACTTACGAGCAGTACTTC CAGSITSGTYEQYF
TRBJ2-1 TRBD2 16 . TRBV24-1 TGTGCCACCAGTGAGAGTGTCCTAGCGGGCGACAATGAGCAGTTCTTC CATSESVLAGDNEQFF
TRBJ1-1 . 14 many TRBV6-1 TGTGCCAGCATGCCCGGGACGGTGAACACTGAAGCTTTCTTT CASMPGTVNTEAFF
TRBJ1-2 . 13 . TRBV5-1 TGCGCCAGCAGCTTGGTCGGGGACTCTGGCTACACCTTC CASSLVGDSGYTF
TRBJ1-2 . 14 many TRBV2 TGTGCCAGCAAGCAGCGGTTCCTGTCCTATGGCTACACCTTC CASKQRFLSYGYTF
TRBJ2-6 TRBD1 16 many TRBV6-1 TGTGCCAGCAGGGGACAGAGGGGGTCTGGGGCCAACGTCCTGACTTTC CASRGQRGSGANVLTF
TRBJ1-5 . 13 . TRBV29-1 TGCAGCGTTGAAGATAATGGCAATCAGCCCCAGCATTTT CSVEDNGNQPQHF
TRBJ2-1 . 16 many TRBV27 TGTGCCAGCAGTTTACTAGCGCAAAGCTCCTACAATGAGCAGTTCTTC CASSLLAQSSYNEQFF
TRBJ1-2 . 15 few TRBV13 TGTGCCAGCAGCTTATATCCCCTGGGTCGGGAGGGCTACACCTTC CASSLYPLGREGYTF
TRBJ1-4 . 17 many TRBV14 TGTGCCAGCAGCCAAAAGTTCCCGACAGCAGCTAATGAAAAACTGTTTTTT CASSQKFPTAANEKLFF
TRBJ2-1 . 13 many TRBV7-3 TGTGCCAGCAGCTTAAGGGAAGCGGTTGAGCAGTTCTTC CASSLREAVEQFF
TRBJ1-2 TRBD1 13 few TRBV30 TGTGCCAGTAGTGTACAGGGGGCGCAGGGCTACACCTTC CASSVQGAQGYTF
TRBJ2-1 . 13 few TRBV7-2 TGTGCCAGCAGCTTAGTGACTATTAGTGAGCAGTTCTTC CASSLVTISEQFF
TRBJ2-5 . 14 many TRBV28 TGTGCCAGCAGTCACAGGGGGGGATGGGAGACCCAGTACTTC CASSHRGGWETQYF
TRBJ2-7 . 15 few TRBV27 TGTGCCAGCAGTACCCTAAGGGGCCCCCTTGGGAAGCAGTACTTC CASSTLRGPLGKQYF
TRBJ1-5 . 14 many TRBV7-2 TGTGCCAGCAGCATGCAGGTTGGTAATCAGCCCCAGCATTTT CASSMQVGNQPQHF
TRBJ1-2 TRBD1 13 many TRBV15 TGTGCCACCAAGACAGGGGGCGATAATGGCTACACCTTC CATKTGGDNGYTF
TRBJ2-7 TRBD2 13 few TRBV7-9 TGTGCCAGCAGCTTAGTTGCGGGAGAAGAGCAGTACTTC CASSLVAGEEQYF
TRBJ1-1 . 12 many TRBV5-8 TGTGCCAGCAGCGCGGAAGCCGTTGAAGCTTTCTTT CASSAEAVEAFF
TRBJ1-2 . 14 . TRBV7-9 TGTGCCAGCAGCCGAGAGACACCGACCTATGGCTACACCTTC CASSRETPTYGYTF
TRBJ2-7 . 14 . TRBV7-2 TGTGCCAGCAACTTAAGGGGCCATTCCTACGAGCAGTACTTC CASNLRGHSYEQYF
TRBJ2-1 . 18 . TRBV6-2/TRBV6-3 TGTGCCAGCGATGGAACCTTCGGTGGGGGTATCTTTAAGAATGAGCAGTTCTTC CASDGTFGGGIFKNEQFF
TRBJ2-1 TRBD1 14 many TRBV24-1 TGTGCCACCATAGGACAGGGTCCCTACAATGAGCAGTTCTTC CATIGQGPYNEQFF
TRBJ1-2 . 8 . TRBV20-1 TGTCTACCGGGAGGCTACACCTTC CLPGGYTF
TRBJ2-7 TRBD1 15 . TRBV7-9 TGTGCCAGCAGCTTAGGTTGGGACAGGGTTAATGAGCAGTACTTC CASSLGWDRVNEQYF
TRBJ2-4 . 18 many TRBV28 TGTGCCAGCAGTTTGGCCCCCGACAGGGACTGGGCCAAAAACATTCAGTACTTC CASSLAPDRDWAKNIQYF
TRBJ2-7 TRBD1 13 many TRBV20-1 TGCAGTGCTAGATCACAGGGGCGGTACGAGCAGTACTTC CSARSQGRYEQYF
TRBJ1-4 . 16 few TRBV3-1 TGTGCCAGCAGCCAAGATGGAGGGTCAACTAATGAAAAACTGTTTTTT CASSQDGGSTNEKLFF
TRBJ2-5 . 14 many TRBV2 TGTGCCAGCAGCGAAACAAGAATCCAAGAGACCCAGTACTTC CASSETRIQETQYF
TRBJ2-5 . 13 many TRBV6-2/TRBV6-3 TGTGCCACCCTAAAGCGACGCTGGGAGACCCAGTACTTC CATLKRRWETQYF
TRBJ2-7 . 13 many TRBV6-1 TGTGCCAGCAGTGAACCCTTTGGGGGCGAGCAGTACTTC CASSEPFGGEQYF
TRBJ2-7 TRBD1 14 . TRBV2 TGTGCCAGCAGGACAGGGGTGGCCACCTACGAGCAGTACTTC CASRTGVATYEQYF
TRBJ2-5 . 15 few TRBV4-1 TGCGCCAGCAGCCAAGATGGACGGAACCAAGAGACCCAGTACTTC CASSQDGRNQETQYF
TRBJ2-5 TRBD1 16 many TRBV28 TGTGCCAGCAGTAAAACCGGGACAGGGGGTTTTGAGACCCAGTACTTC CASSKTGTGGFETQYF
TRBJ1-1 . 12 many TRBV20-1 TGCAGTGCTATGCTCCCTAACACTGAAGCTTTCTTT CSAMLPNTEAFF
TRBJ1-5 . 16 many TRBV28 TGTGCCAGCAGTTTCCCTCAGGGAAGCCTGCATCAGCCCCAGCATTTT CASSFPQGSLHQPQHF
TRBJ2-3 . 14 many TRBV7-3 TGTGCCAGCAGCTTCGGCACCAACACAGATACGCAGTATTTT CASSFGTNTDTQYF
TRBJ2-7 . 15 few TRBV6-1 TGTGCCAGCAGTTACGACCCGAGGAGCTCCTACGAGCAGTACTTC CASSYDPRSSYEQYF
TRBJ1-1 . 14 few TRBV5-1 TGCGCCAGCAGCTTGGCCGGGCAGGGAAGCCAAGCTTTCTTT CASSLAGQGSQAFF
TRBJ2-1 . 11 few TRBV20-1 TGCAGTGCTAGTCGGAGGAATGAGCAGTTCTTC CSASRRNEQFF
TRBJ1-2 . 11 . TRBV19 TGTGCCAGTCGTAGGAGTTATGGCTACACCTTC CASRRSYGYTF
TRBJ2-1 . 15 . TRBV5-1 TGCGCCAGCAGCTTGCAGGACCTACTATACAATGAGCAGTTCTTC CASSLQDLLYNEQFF